This T cell receptor beta chain derives from a study of T-cell reconstitution after alpha-beta-depleted transplantation in children. This clonotype was observed a few times. Unique molecular identifiers tagged the TCRbeta library. In TCRdb, the PCR reads were re-called with MiXCR into one record per CDR3 protein. The table shows 450,000 to 500,000 distinct CDR3 sequences, with about an eighth occurring only once. This TCR was sampled from a human donor who donated a stem cell graft to a child with combined immunodeficiency. The sample in question was PBMCs from the stem cell graft donor, obtained from the stem cell graft.

The CDR3, as DNA: TGTGCCAGCTCACTCGGGACTCCTTCCGAGCAGTACTTC. This translates into CASSLGTPSEQYF. The chain joins TRBV27 to TRBJ2-7; weak D call: TRBD2 (6 bases). Germline CDR1 is MNHEY and CDR2 is SMNVEV (reference sequence). The CDR3 loop spans 13 amino acids. V was cut by 8 bases and J by 6 bases, with 17 bases left in between.